One and the same sample provided the 25 T cell receptor beta chains below, sequenced in a study of regulatory T cells in long-lasting Graves disease. Building of the TCR beta libraries involved iRepertoire HTBI primers and Arm-PCR of CDR3 regions. TCRdb ran MiXCR on the multiplex PCR reads and lists one entry per CDR3 protein. The table shows hundreds of thousands of distinct CDR3 sequences, with about 16% occurring only once. The time point: newly diagnosed GD, antithyroid drugs for less than 3 months. Extracted PBMC RNA gave rise to the TCR library. These data also formed part of another study, on T cells in Graves' hyperthyroidism and ophthalmopathy.

The sample here was peripheral blood mononuclear cells (PBMCs), taken at new diagnosis, from a patient treated with antithyroid drugs. All receptors derive from a woman aged 35 to 60 with Graves disease.

This clonotype was found many times. V usage is TRBV20-1 and J usage is TRBJ2-3; TRBD1 is a possible D gene (6 bases). The germline CDR1 and CDR2 sequences are DFQATT and SNEGSKA (reference sequence). V lost 1 base and J 4 bases, leaving 15 bases between the germline ends. There are 15 residues in the CDR3. The CDR3 region is CSARVGASPADTQYF. The CDR3 DNA reads as TGCAGTGCTAGAGTGGGGGCTAGTCCCGCAGATACGCAGTATTTT.

This clonotype was seen repeatedly, ten times or more. The rearrangement links TRBV2 to TRBJ1-1, with 9 bases identical to TRBD1. The germline CDR1 and CDR2 sequences are SNHLY and FYNNEI. The V and J ends lost 6 bases and 5 bases, in that order; junction bases with no gene match: 7. This CDR3 spans 14 amino acids. CDR3 sequence: CASSAQGARTEAFF. CDR3 in DNA: TGTGCCAGCAGCGCACAGGGGGCACGGACTGAAGCTTTCTTT.

J is TRBJ1-2 and V is TRBV5-1; 8 bases line up with TRBD1. J gave up 8 bases and V 0 bases, and 12 bases lay outside the gene matches. Per the germline V gene, CDR1 is SGHRS and CDR2 is YFSETQ. This CDR3 spans 16 amino acids. CDR3 amino acids: CASSLAGTGGPEGYTF. The CDR3, as DNA: TGCGCCAGCAGCTTGGCCGGGACAGGTGGCCCCGAAGGCTACACCTTC.

This clonotype occurred a few times. CDR3 DNA sequence: TGTGCCAGCAGCTTAGGATTAGCGGGGGCCGTATACGAGCAGTACTTC. It translates to CASSLGLAGAVYEQYF. The chain couples TRBV7-2 to TRBJ2-7; 9 bases align to TRBD2. The germline gives CDR1 SGHTA, CDR2 FQGNSA. V lost 1 base to trimming and J lost 4 bases; unmatched junction nucleotides: 8. The CDR3 covers 16 residues.

This clonotype was observed a handful of times. V and J are TRBV5-1 and TRBJ2-7; 7 bases are shared with TRBD1. The CDR3 contains 16 residues. V shed 3 bases, J shed 3 bases, and the junction held 12 bases outside the gene matches. The germline CDR1 and CDR2 sequences are SGHRS and YFSETQ. The CDR3 sequence: CASSSTGTGVDYEQYF. Written as DNA, the CDR3 is TGCGCCAGCAGCTCAACCGGAACAGGGGTTGACTACGAGCAGTACTTC.

This clonotype has more than one count but fewer than ten. The chain joins TRBV30 to TRBJ1-1; no clear D. The CDR3 runs 14 residues. Trimming removed 3 bases at V and 0 bases at J, with 11 bases between. CDR1 and CDR2 from the germline V gene are GTSNPN and SVGIG (reference sequence). The CDR3 spells CAWRSVGLNTEAFF. CDR3 in DNA: TGTGCCTGGAGGTCTGTCGGTTTGAACACTGAAGCTTTCTTT.

The rearrangement uses TRBV3-1 and TRBJ1-1; D remains ambiguous. V lost 4 bases to trimming and J lost 3 bases, with 9 bases between them. Germline V gene sequence: CDR1 LGHDT, CDR2 YNNKEL (reference sequence). The CDR3 contains 13 residues. The CDR3 here is CASSPGADTEAFF. For the CDR3, the DNA is TGTGCCAGCAGCCCGGGCGCCGACACTGAAGCTTTCTTT.

The sample holds many counts of this clonotype. The chain has TRBV2 and TRBJ2-1; D possibly corresponds to TRBD1 (6 bases). Between the trimmed V and J ends, which lost 5 bases and 6 bases, there was a span of 14 bases. This CDR3 has 14 residues. The germline CDR1 and CDR2 sequences are SNHLY and FYNNEI. CDR3 protein: CASSPDSPLNEQFF. The CDR3 nucleotides are TGTGCCAGCAGTCCGGACAGTCCCCTCAATGAGCAGTTCTTC.

There are many counts of this clonotype. V and J are TRBV3-1 and TRBJ2-1; TRBD1 might be the D (5 bases). Per germline, CDR1 LGHDT and CDR2 YNNKEL (reference sequence). Between the trimmed V and J ends, which lost 0 bases and 2 bases, there was a span of 14 bases. This CDR3 is 17 amino acids long. The CDR3 DNA sequence: TGTGCCAGCAGCCAAGAAGGCATAGGGGCTGCCTACAATGAGCAGTTCTTC. Translation gives CASSQEGIGAAYNEQFF.

This clonotype turned up a few times. V is TRBV4-2 and J is TRBJ1-1, with 8 bases identical to TRBD1. Germline V gene data show CDR1 as LGHNA and CDR2 as YNFKEQ. Trimming took 4 bases from V and 6 from J; bases not matched to a gene: 7. The CDR3 has 14 residues. For the CDR3, the DNA is TGTGCCAGCAGCCCCGGACAGGGCCCTTCTGAAGCTTTCTTT. It specifies CASSPGQGPSEAFF.

This chain connects TRBV18 to TRBJ2-5; 10 bases map to TRBD1. This CDR3 spans 15 amino acids. Germline CDR1 and CDR2: KGHSH and LQKENI. V shed 3 bases, J shed 4 bases, and the junction held 5 bases outside the gene matches. CDR3 region: CASSPRDRGRETQYF. The CDR3 nucleotides read TGTGCCAGCTCACCCCGGGACAGGGGTAGAGAGACCCAGTACTTC.

The chain carries TRBV6-9 and TRBJ2-3; D remains unclear. V was cut by 3 bases and J by 5 bases, with 6 bases left in between. Looked up from germline, CDR1 is MNHGY and CDR2 is SVAAGI. This CDR3 is built from 12 residues. CDR3 in amino acids: CASSYLGDTQYF. Written as DNA, the CDR3 is TGTGCCAGCAGTTACCTGGGAGATACGCAGTATTTT.

The table lists this clonotype with many counts. The rearrangement joins TRBV2 to TRBJ1-6, with D uncertain. V was cut by 7 bases and J by 10 bases, with 8 bases left in between. Per germline, CDR1 SNHLY and CDR2 FYNNEI. The CDR3 length is 11 residues. The CDR3 reads CASTSGSPLHF. CDR3 DNA sequence: TGTGCCAGCACCTCGGGATCACCCCTCCACTTT. Filled out from reference TRBV2 and TRBJ1-6, the complete variable domain reads EPEVTQTPSHQVTQMGQEVILRCVPISNHLYFYWYRQILGQKVEFLVSFYNNEISEKSEIFDDQFSVERPDGSNFTLKIRSTKLEDSAMYFCASTSGSPLHFGNGTRLTVT.

This clonotype occurred many times. The V gene is TRBV29-1, the J gene TRBJ2-7; a weak D match, TRBD2 (5 bases). The CDR3 is 13 residues long. V lost 5 bases, J lost 2 bases, and 13 bases lay in between. CDR1 is SQVTM, CDR2 ANQGSEA, per germline. This CDR3 is CSVSGGGPYEQYF. CDR3 nucleotide sequence: TGCAGCGTTAGTGGCGGCGGGCCCTACGAGCAGTACTTC.

The chain uses TRBV20-1 and TRBJ2-1; D possibly corresponds to TRBD2 (7 bases). The CDR3 length is 16 residues. Germline values: CDR1 DFQATT, CDR2 SNEGSKA (reference sequence). Trimming took off 6 bases at V and 4 bases at J, with 22 bases between the two ends. Here the CDR3 DNA reads TGCAGTGCAGCGGGACACCCAACCGAGGGGTACAATGAGCAGTTCTTC. Translated, it gives CSAAGHPTEGYNEQFF.

J is TRBJ1-5 and V is TRBV6-4, with 9 bases matching TRBD1. V was pared by 5 bases and J by 2 bases, with 10 bases of the junction left unmatched. CDR3 length: 17 amino acids. Per the germline V gene, CDR1 is MRHNA and CDR2 is SNTAGT. Here the CDR3 reads CASSPRDRAFGNQPQHF. CDR3 DNA sequence: TGTGCCAGCAGTCCCCGGGACAGGGCTTTCGGCAATCAGCCCCAGCATTTT.

Regarding this clonotype: One junction end disagrees with the germline gene, perhaps due to a read error. This chain connects TRBV2 to TRBJ2-3, with 7 bases matching TRBD1. The CDR3 spans 16 residues. In germline, CDR1 is SNHLY, CDR2 FYNNEI. The CDR3 is CASSSEDRHSTDRQYF. The DNA for the CDR3 is TGTGCCAGCAGTTCTGAGGACAGGCACAGCACAGATAGGCAGTATTTT.

The V gene is TRBV29-1, the J gene TRBJ1-2; D may be TRBD1 (5 bases). From germline, CDR1 is SQVTM and CDR2 ANQGSEA. V lost 1 base, J lost 6 bases, and 15 bases lay in between. This CDR3 is 14 amino acids long. The CDR3 DNA reads as TGCAGCGTTGAAGTCCGGGACGGACTAGATGGCTACACCTTC. This sequence encodes CSVEVRDGLDGYTF.

This clonotype was detected many times. The chain couples TRBV12-3 or TRBV12-4 to TRBJ2-3; D is unresolved. The CDR3 is 13 residues long. The V and J ends lost 10 bases and 1 base respectively, with 12 bases between them. The CDR3 DNA reads as TGTGCCACCGACCGGGCAGGCACAGATACGCAGTATTTT. Translating it yields CATDRAGTDTQYF.

The table lists this clonotype with many counts. The CDR3 region is CASSSGKAIFQETQYF. The CDR3 DNA is TGTGCCAGCAGTTCGGGAAAAGCAATATTTCAAGAGACCCAGTACTTC. The chain joins TRBV12-3 or TRBV12-4 to TRBJ2-5; D perhaps matches TRBD2 (5 bases). Trimming pared 4 bases from V and 2 bases from J, leaving 17 bases between. CDR3 length: 16 residues.

This clonotype was seen ten or more times. The gene calls are TRBV7-8 and TRBJ2-7; D is unresolved. Germline lookup yields CDR1 SGHVS and CDR2 FQNEAQ. V was cut by 3 bases and J by 9 bases, with 9 bases left in between. The CDR3 loop spans 11 amino acids. The CDR3, as DNA: TGTGCCAGCAGCTTTGGGTCTGGGCAGTACTTC. This encodes CASSFGSGQYF.

The CDR3 coding sequence is TGTGCCAGCAGCCAAGCGGGGGGGCAGGGAGAGACCCAGTACTTC. Translation: CASSQAGGQGETQYF. V gene TRBV4-2 combines with J gene TRBJ2-5; the match to TRBD2 covers 8 bases. The ends lost 1 base at V and 4 bases at J; junction bases unmatched: 5. Looked up from germline, CDR1 is LGHNA and CDR2 is YNFKEQ. This CDR3 is built from 15 residues.

V usage is TRBV18 and J usage is TRBJ2-7, with 8 nucleotides matching TRBD1. CDR3 length equals 14 residues. Germline loops: CDR1 KGHSH, CDR2 LQKENI. V lost 6 bases, J lost 11 bases, and 15 bases stayed unmatched. The CDR3 coding sequence is TGTGCCAGCTCCCGAGGGACAGGCGACGCCAGAGAGTACTTC. This translates into CASSRGTGDAREYF.

The chain couples TRBV12-3 or TRBV12-4 to TRBJ1-5, with D perhaps TRBD1 (5 bases). The CDR3 has 15 residues. V lost 6 bases and J lost 9, with 21 bases in between. The DNA of the CDR3 is TGTGCCAGCAGCGGATCCCGGGACGGGTTTATGCCCCAGCATTTT. Residues: CASSGSRDGFMPQHF.

There are many counts of this clonotype. This rearrangement joins TRBV4-1 to TRBJ2-7; the D is unclear. CDR1 is MGHRA and CDR2 is YSYEKL in the germline V gene. This CDR3 is built from 14 residues. Between the trimmed V and J ends, which lost 4 bases and 2 bases, there was a span of 12 bases. In DNA, the CDR3 is TGCGCCAGCAGCCGTGAACCGAGCACCTACGAGCAGTACTTC. It translates to CASSREPSTYEQYF.